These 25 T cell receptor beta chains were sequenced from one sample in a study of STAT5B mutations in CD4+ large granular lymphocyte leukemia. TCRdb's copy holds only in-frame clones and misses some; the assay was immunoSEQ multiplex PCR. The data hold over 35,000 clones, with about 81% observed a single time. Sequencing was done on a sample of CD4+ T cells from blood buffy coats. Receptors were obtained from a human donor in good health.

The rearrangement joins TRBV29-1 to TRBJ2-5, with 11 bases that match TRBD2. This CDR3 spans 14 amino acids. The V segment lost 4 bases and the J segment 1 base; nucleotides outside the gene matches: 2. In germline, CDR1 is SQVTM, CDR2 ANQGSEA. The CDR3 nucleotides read TGCAGCGTTGGTCTAGCGGGGGGCCAAGAGACCCAGTACTTC. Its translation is CSVGLAGGQETQYF.

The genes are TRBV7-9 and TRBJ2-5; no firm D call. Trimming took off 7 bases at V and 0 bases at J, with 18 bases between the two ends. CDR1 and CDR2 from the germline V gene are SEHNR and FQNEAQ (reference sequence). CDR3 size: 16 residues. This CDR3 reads CASTPVKGRYQETQYF. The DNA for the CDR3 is TGTGCCAGCACCCCCGTCAAGGGAAGGTACCAAGAGACCCAGTACTTC.

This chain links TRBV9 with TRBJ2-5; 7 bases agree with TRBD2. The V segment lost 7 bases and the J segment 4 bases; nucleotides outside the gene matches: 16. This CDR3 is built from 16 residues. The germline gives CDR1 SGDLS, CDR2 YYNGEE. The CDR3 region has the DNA TGTGCCAGCGCCAAGACTGGCGGGGGACCGGGAGAGACCCAGTACTTC. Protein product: CASAKTGGGPGETQYF.

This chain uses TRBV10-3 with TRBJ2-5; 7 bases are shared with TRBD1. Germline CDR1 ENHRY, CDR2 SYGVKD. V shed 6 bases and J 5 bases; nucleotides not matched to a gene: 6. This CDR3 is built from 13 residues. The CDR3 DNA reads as TGTGCCATCAGGACAGGGTTGGGCGAGACCCAGTACTTC. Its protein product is CAIRTGLGETQYF.

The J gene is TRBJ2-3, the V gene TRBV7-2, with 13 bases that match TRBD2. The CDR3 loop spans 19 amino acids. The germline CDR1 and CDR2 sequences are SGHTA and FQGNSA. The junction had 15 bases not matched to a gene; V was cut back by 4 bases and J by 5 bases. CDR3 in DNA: TGTGCCAGCAGCTCCTCCGGGACTAGCGGGGTCCTTGGGGTAGATACGCAGTATTTT. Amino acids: CASSSSGTSGVLGVDTQYF.

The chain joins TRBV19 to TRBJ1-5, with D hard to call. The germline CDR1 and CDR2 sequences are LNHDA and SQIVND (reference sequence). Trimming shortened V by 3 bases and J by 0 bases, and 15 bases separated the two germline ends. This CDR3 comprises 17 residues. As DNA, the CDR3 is TGTGCCAGTAGTATGCTGAGAGGATTTTATAGCAATCAGCCCCAGCATTTT. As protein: CASSMLRGFYSNQPQHF.

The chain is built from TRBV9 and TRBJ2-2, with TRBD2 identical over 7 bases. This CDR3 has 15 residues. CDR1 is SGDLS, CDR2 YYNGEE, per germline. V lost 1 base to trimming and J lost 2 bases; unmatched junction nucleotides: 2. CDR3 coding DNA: TGTGCCAGCAGCGTAAGCGGGGCAAACACCGGGGAGCTGTTTTTT. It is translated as CASSVSGANTGELFF.

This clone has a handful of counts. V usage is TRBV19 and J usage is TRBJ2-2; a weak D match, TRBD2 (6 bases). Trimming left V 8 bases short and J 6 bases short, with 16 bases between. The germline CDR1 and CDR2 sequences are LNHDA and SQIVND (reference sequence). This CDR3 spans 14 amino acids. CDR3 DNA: TGTGCCAGTGTCCGGGGGACCCTCCCCGGGGAGCTGTTTTTT. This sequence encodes CASVRGTLPGELFF. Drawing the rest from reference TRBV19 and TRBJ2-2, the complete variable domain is DGGITQSPKYLFRKEGQNVTLSCEQNLNHDAMYWYRQDPGQGLRLIYYSQIVNDFQKGDIAEGYSVSREKKESFPLTVTSAQKNPTAFYLCASVRGTLPGELFFGEGSRLTVL.

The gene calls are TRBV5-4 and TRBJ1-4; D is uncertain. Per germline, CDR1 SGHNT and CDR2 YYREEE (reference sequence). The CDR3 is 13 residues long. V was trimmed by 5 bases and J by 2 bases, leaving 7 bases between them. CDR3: CASSGSTNEKLFF. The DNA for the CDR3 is TGTGCCAGCAGTGGTAGCACTAATGAAAAACTGTTTTTT.

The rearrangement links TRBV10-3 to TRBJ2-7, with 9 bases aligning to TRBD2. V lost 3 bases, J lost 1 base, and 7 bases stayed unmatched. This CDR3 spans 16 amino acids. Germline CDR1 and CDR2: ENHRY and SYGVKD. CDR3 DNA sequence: TGTGCCATCAGTGACCTAGCGGGAAAGCTTTCCTACGAGCAGTACTTC. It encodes CAISDLAGKLSYEQYF.

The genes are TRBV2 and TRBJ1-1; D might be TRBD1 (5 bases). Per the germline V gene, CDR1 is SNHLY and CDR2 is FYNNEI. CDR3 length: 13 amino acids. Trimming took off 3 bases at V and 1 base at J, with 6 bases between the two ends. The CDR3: CASSDQGNTEAFF. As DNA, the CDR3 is TGTGCCAGCAGTGACCAGGGGAACACTGAAGCTTTCTTT.

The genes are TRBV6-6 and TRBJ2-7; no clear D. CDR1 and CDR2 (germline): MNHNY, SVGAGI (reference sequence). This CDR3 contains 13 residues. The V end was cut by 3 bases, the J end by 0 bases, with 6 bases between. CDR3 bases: TGTGCCAGCAGTTATACGTACTCCTACGAGCAGTACTTC. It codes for CASSYTYSYEQYF.

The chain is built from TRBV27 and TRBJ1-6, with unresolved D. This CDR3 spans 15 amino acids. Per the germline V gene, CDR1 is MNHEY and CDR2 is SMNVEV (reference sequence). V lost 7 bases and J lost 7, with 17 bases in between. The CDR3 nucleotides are TGTGCCAGCACCCCTGAGACCGGGAGGAATTCACCCCTCCACTTT. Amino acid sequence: CASTPETGRNSPLHF.

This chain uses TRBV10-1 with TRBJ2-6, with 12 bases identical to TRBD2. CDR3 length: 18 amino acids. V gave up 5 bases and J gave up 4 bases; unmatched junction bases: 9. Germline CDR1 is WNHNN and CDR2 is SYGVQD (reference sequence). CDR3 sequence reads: CASSPSGRASSGANVLTF. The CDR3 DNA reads TGCGCCAGCAGTCCTAGCGGGAGGGCCTCGAGCGGGGCCAACGTCCTGACTTTC.

For the CDR3, the DNA is TGTGCCAGCAGTCCCGGACAGAGCTACGAGCAGTACTTC. Protein: CASSPGQSYEQYF. V usage is TRBV6-5 and J usage is TRBJ2-7, with D possibly TRBD1 on 6 matching bases. Per the germline V gene, CDR1 is MNHEY and CDR2 is SVGAGI. The CDR3 runs 13 residues. Trimming cost V 5 bases and J 3 bases, with 11 bases left between them.

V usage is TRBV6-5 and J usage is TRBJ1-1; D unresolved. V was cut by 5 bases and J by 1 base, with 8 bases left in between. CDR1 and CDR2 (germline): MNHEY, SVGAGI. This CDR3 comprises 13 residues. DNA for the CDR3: TGTGCCAGCAGTCCAGGATCGAACACTGAAGCTTTCTTT. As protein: CASSPGSNTEAFF.

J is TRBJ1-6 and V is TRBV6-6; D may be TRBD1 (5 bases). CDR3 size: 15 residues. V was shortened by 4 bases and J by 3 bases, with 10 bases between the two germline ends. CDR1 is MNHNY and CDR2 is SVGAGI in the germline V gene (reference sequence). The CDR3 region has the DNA TGTGCCAGCAGTTGGGGGGGGGACTATAATTCACCCCTCCACTTT. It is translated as CASSWGGDYNSPLHF.

CDR3 sequence: CASGRATSGGRETQYF. The CDR3 nucleotides are TGTGCCAGCGGGCGGGCGACTAGCGGGGGCCGAGAGACCCAGTACTTC. This chain joins TRBV7-9 and TRBJ2-5; 12 bases agree with TRBD2. The CDR3 is 16 amino acids. CDR1 and CDR2 (germline): SEHNR, FQNEAQ (reference sequence). V lost 8 bases to trimming and J lost 4 bases; unmatched junction nucleotides: 11. Full variable domain (missing parts from reference TRBV7-9 and TRBJ2-5): DTGVSQNPRHKITKRGQNVTFRCDPISEHNRLYWYRQTLGQGPEFLTYFQNEAQLEKSRLLSDRFSAERPKGSFSTLEIQRTEQGDSAMYLCASGRATSGGRETQYFGPGTRLLVL.

The CDR3: CASSQLASYNEQFF. Here the CDR3 DNA reads TGTGCCAGCAGCCAGCTGGCCTCCTACAATGAGCAGTTCTTC. This chain uses TRBV7-2 with TRBJ2-1; no clear D gene. CDR3 size: 14 residues. Germline V lookup: CDR1 SGHTA, CDR2 FQGNSA. Trimming shortened V by 5 bases and J by 0 bases, and 8 bases separated the two germline ends.

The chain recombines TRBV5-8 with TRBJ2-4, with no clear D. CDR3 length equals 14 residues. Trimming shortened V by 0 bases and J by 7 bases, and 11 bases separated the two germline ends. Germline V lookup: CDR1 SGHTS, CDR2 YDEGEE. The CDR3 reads CASSLGGSWNIQYF. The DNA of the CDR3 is TGTGCCAGCAGCTTGGGGGGATCTTGGAACATTCAGTACTTC.

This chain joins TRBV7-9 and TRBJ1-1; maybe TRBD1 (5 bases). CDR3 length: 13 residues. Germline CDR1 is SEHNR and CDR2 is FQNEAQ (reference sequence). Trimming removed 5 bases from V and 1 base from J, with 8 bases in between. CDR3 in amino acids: CASSGGRNTEAFF. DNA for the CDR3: TGTGCCAGCAGCGGGGGACGGAACACTGAAGCTTTCTTT.

For the CDR3, the DNA is TGTGCCTGGAGTGTTGGGGTATCGGGCACAGATACGCAGTATTTT. Protein product: CAWSVGVSGTDTQYF. V usage is TRBV30 and J usage is TRBJ2-3; D is unresolved. Per germline, CDR1 GTSNPN and CDR2 SVGIG (reference sequence). The CDR3 is 15 amino acids. V lost 0 bases and J lost 1, with 11 bases in between.

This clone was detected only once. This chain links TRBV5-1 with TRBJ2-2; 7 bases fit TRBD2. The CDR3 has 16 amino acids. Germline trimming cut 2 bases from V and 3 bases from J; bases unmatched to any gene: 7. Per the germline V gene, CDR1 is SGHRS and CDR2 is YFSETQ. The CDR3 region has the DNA TGCGCCAGCAGCTTCCCAAGCGGGGAGTACACCGGGGAGCTGTTTTTT. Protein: CASSFPSGEYTGELFF.

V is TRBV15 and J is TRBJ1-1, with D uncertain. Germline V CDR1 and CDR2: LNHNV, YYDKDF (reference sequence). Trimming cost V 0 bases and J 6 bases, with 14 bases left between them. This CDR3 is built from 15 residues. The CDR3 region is CATSRDAHSVAEAFF. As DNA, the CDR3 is TGTGCCACCAGCAGAGATGCTCACTCAGTAGCTGAAGCTTTCTTT.

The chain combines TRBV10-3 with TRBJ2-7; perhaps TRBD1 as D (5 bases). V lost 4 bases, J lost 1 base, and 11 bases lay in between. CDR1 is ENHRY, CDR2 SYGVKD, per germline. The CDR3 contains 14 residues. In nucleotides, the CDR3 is TGTGCCATCAGTGCAGGCCAGGGTTCCTACGAGCAGTACTTC. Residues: CAISAGQGSYEQYF.